The T cell receptor beta chain under discussion was sequenced for a study of monozygotic twins with inflammatory bowel disease. TCRdb processed the 5' RACE reads again and assigns one entry to each CDR3 protein, with no DNA. The clone table shows more than 85,000 distinct CDR3 sequences, with the ten largest holding roughly 12%. From germline, CDR1 is MDHEN and CDR2 SYDVKM. The CDR3 has 11 amino acids. This rearrangement joins TRBV28 to TRBJ1-2. This receptor was obtained from a human donor with ulcerative colitis or Crohn's disease, or a healthy co-twin of an affected twin (not recorded which). Specimen: blood. The CDR3 loop is CASHEAYGYTF.